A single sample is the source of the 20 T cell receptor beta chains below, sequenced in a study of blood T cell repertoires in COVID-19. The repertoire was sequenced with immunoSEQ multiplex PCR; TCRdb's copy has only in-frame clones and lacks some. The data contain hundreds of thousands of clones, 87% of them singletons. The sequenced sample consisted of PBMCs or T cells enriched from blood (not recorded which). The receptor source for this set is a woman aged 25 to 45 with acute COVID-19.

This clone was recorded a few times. Here the CDR3 reads CASSRGGMDEQYF. The CDR3 DNA reads TGTGCCAGCAGCCGAGGGGGCATGGACGAGCAGTACTTC. The chain recombines TRBV4-2 with TRBJ2-7; 7 bases align to TRBD1. Germline CDR1 and CDR2: LGHNA and YNFKEQ. This CDR3 has 13 residues. V shed 4 bases and J 5 bases; nucleotides not matched to a gene: 5.

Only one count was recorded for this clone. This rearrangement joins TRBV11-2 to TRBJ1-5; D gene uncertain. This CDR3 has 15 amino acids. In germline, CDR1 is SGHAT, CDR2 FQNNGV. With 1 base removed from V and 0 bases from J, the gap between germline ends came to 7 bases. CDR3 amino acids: CASSLAENSNQPQHF. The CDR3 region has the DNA TGTGCCAGCAGCTTAGCCGAGAATAGCAATCAGCCCCAGCATTTT.

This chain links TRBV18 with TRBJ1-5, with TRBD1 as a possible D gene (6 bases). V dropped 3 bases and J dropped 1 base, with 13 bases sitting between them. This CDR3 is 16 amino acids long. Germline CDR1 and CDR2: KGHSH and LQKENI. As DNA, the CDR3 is TGTGCCAGCTCACCCATCTTTCAGGGGAGCAATCAGCCCCAGCATTTT. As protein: CASSPIFQGSNQPQHF.

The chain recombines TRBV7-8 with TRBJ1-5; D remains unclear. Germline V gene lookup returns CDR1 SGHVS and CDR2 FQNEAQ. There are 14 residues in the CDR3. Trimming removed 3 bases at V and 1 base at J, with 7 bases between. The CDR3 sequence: CASSFAMSNQPQHF. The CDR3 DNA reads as TGTGCCAGCAGCTTCGCTATGAGCAATCAGCCCCAGCATTTT. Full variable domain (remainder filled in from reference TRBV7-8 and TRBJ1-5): GAGVSQSPRYKVAKRGQDVALRCDPISGHVSLFWYQQALGQGPEFLTYFQNEAQLDKSGLPSDRFFAERPEGSVSTLKIQRTQQEDSAVYLCASSFAMSNQPQHFGDGTRLSIL.

This chain's CDR3 is CASSRQRRGTTEAFF. CDR3 nucleotides: TGTGCCAGCAGCCGACAGAGACGGGGGACCACTGAAGCTTTCTTT. The gene calls are TRBV6-2 or TRBV6-3 and TRBJ1-1; possible D gene TRBD1, 5 bases. The V gene lost 6 bases and the J gene lost 4 bases, with 18 bases spanning the gap. CDR3 length equals 15 residues. Germline CDR1 MNHEY, CDR2 SVGEGT.

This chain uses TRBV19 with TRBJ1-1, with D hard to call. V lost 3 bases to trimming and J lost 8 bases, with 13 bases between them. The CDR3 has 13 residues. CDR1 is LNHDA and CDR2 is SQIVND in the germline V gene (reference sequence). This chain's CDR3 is CASSMGLYLEAFF. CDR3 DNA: TGTGCCAGTAGTATGGGCCTCTACCTAGAAGCTTTCTTT.

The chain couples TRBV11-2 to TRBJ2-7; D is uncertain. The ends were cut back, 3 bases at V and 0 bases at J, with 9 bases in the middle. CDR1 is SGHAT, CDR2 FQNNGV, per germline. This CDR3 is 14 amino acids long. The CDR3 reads CASSFSTPSYEQYF. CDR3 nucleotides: TGTGCCAGCAGCTTTTCGACACCCTCCTACGAGCAGTACTTC.

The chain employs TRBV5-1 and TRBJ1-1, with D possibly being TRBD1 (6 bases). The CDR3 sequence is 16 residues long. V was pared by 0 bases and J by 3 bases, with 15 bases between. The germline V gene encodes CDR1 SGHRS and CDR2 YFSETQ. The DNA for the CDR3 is TGCGCCAGCAGCTTGGTGGCAGGGGATATATACACTGAAGCTTTCTTT. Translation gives CASSLVAGDIYTEAFF.

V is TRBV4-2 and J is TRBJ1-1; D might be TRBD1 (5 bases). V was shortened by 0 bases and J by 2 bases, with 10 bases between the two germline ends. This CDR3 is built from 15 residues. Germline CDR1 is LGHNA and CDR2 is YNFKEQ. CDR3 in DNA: TGTGCCAGCAGCCAAGATGGGACTGATAACACTGAAGCTTTCTTT. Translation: CASSQDGTDNTEAFF.

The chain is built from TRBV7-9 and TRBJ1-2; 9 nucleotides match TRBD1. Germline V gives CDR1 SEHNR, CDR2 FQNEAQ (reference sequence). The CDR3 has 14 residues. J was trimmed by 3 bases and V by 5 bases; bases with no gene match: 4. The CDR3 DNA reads TGTGCCAGCAGCGCGGGACAGGGTGACTATGGCTACACCTTC. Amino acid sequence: CASSAGQGDYGYTF.

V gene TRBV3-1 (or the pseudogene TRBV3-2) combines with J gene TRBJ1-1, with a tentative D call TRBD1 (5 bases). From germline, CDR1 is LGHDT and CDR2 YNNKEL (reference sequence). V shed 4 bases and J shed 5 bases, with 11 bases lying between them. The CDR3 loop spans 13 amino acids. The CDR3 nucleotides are TGTGCCAGCAGCCGCGCCCGGGGGACTGAAGCTTTCTTT. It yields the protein CASSRARGTEAFF.

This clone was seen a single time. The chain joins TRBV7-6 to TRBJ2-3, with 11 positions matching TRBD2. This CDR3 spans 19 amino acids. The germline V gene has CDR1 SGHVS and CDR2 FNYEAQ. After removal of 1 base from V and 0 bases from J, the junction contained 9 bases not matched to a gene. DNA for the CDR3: TGTGCCAGCAGCTTAGAAGGGGTAGCGGGGGGGCCCAGCACAGATACGCAGTATTTT. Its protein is CASSLEGVAGGPSTDTQYF. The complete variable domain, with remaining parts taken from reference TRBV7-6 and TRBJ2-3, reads GAGVSQSPRYKVTKRGQDVALRCDPISGHVSLYWYRQALGQGPEFLTYFNYEAQQDKSGLPNDRFSAERPEGSISTLTIQRTEQRDSAMYRCASSLEGVAGGPSTDTQYFGPGTRLTVL.

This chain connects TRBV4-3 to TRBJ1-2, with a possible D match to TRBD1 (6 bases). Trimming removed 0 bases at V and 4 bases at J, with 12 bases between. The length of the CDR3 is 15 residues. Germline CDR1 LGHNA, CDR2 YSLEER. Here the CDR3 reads CASSQDGNRVYGYTF. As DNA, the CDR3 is TGCGCCAGCAGCCAAGATGGCAACAGGGTCTATGGCTACACCTTC.

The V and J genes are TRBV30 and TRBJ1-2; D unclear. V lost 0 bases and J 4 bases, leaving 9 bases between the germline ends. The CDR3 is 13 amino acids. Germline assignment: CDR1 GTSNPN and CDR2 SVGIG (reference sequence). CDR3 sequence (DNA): TGTGCCTGGAGTGTTGAGACTCCCTATGGCTACACCTTC. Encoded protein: CAWSVETPYGYTF.

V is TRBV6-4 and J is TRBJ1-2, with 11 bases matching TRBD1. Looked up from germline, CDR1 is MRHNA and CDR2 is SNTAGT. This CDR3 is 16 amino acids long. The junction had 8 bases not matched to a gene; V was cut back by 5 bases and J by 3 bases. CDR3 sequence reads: CASSRGQGALDYGYTF. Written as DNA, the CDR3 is TGTGCCAGCAGTCGCGGACAGGGGGCTCTGGACTATGGCTACACCTTC.

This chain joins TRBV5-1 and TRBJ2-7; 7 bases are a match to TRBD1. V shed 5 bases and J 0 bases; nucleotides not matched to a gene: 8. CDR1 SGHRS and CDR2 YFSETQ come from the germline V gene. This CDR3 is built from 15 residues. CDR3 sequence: CASRDIGGFSYEQYF. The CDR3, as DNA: TGCGCCAGCAGGGACATAGGGGGCTTCTCCTACGAGCAGTACTTC. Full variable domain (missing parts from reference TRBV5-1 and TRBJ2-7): KAGVTQTPRYLIKTRGQQVTLSCSPISGHRSVSWYQQTPGQGLQFLFEYFSETQRNKGNFPGRFSGRQFSNSRSEMNVSTLELGDSALYLCASRDIGGFSYEQYFGPGTRLTVT.

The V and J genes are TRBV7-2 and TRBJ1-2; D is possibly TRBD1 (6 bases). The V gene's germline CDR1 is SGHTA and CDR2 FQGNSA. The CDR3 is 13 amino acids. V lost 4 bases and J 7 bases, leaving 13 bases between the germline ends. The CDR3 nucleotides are TGTGCCAGCAGCTGGCAGGGGCTCGGTGGCTACACCTTC. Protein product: CASSWQGLGGYTF.

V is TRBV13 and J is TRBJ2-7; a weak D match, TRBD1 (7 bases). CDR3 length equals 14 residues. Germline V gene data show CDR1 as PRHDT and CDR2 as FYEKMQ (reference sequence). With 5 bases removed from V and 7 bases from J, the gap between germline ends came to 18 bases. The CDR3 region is CASSQGTGEDEQYF. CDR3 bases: TGTGCCAGCAGCCAAGGTACAGGGGAGGATGAGCAGTACTTC.

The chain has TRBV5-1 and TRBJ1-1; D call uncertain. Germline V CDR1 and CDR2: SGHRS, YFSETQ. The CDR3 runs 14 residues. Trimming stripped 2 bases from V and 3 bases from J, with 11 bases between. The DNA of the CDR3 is TGCGCCAGCAGCTTCGGGGATGGGTACACTGAAGCTTTCTTT. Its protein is CASSFGDGYTEAFF.

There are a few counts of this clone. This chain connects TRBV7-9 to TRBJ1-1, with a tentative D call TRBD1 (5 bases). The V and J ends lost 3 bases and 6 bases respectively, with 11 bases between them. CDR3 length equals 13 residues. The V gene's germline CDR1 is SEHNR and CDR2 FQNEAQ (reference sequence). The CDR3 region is CASSFEGASEAFF. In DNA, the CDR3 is TGTGCCAGCAGCTTTGAAGGGGCCTCTGAAGCTTTCTTT.